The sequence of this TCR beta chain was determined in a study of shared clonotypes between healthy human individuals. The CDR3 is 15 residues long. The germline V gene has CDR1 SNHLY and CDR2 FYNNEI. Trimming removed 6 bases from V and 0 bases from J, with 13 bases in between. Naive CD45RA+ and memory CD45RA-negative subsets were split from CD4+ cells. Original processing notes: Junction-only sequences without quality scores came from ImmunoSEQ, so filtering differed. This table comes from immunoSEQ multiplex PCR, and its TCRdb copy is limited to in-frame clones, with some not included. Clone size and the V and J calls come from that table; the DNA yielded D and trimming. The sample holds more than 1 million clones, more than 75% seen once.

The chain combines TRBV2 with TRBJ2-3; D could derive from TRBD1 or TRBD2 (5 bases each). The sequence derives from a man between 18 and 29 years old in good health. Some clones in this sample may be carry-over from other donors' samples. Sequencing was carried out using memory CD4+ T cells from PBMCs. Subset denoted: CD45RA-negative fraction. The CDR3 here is CASSPGSGSTDTQYF. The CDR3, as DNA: TGTGCCAGCAGCCCAGGGTCGGGGAGCACAGATACGCAGTATTTT.